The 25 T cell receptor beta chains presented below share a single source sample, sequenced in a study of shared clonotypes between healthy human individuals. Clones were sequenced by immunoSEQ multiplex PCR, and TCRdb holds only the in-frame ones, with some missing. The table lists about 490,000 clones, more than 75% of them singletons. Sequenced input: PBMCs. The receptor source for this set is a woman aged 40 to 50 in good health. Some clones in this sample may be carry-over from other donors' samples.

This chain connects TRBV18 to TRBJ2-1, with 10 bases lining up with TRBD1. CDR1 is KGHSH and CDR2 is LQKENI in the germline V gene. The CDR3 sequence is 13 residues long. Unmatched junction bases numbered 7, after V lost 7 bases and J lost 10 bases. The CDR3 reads CASLLTGGGEQFF. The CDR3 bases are TGTGCCAGCTTACTGACAGGGGGCGGGGAGCAGTTCTTC.

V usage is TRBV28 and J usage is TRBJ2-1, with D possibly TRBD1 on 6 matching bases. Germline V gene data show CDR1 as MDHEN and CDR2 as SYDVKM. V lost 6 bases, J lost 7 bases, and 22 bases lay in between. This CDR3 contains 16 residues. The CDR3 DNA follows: TGTGCCAGCAGGGACCCAGGGGAGACTGGCAAAAATGAGCAGTTCTTC. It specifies CASRDPGETGKNEQFF. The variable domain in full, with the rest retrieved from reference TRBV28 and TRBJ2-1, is DVKVTQSSRYLVKRTGEKVFLECVQDMDHENMFWYRQDPGLGLRLIYFSYDVKMKEKGDIPEGYSVSREKKERFSLILESASTNQTSMYLCASRDPGETGKNEQFFGPGTRLTVL.

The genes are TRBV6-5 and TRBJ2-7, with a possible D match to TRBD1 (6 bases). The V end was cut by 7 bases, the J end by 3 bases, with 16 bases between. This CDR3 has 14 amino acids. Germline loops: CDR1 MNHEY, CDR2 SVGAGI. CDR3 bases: TGTGCCAGCACCTTCCTACCAGGGGACTACGAGCAGTACTTC. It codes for CASTFLPGDYEQYF.

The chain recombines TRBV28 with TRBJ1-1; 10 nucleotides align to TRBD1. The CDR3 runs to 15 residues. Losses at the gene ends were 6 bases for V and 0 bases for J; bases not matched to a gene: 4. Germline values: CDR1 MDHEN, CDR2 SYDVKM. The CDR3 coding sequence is TGTGCCAGCAGACCGGGACAGGGGATGAACACTGAAGCTTTCTTT. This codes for CASRPGQGMNTEAFF.

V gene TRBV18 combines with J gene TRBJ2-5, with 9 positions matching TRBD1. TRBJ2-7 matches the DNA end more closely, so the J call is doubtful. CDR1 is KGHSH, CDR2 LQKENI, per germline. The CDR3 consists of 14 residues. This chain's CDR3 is CASSPGTGNYEQYF. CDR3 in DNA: TGTGCCAGCTCACCCGGGACAGGGAACTACGAGCAGTACTTC.

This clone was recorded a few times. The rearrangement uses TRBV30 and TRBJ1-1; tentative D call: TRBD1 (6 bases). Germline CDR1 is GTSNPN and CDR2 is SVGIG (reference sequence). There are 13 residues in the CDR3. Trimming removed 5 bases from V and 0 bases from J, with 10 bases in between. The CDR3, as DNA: TGTGCCTGGGGGACACTCATGAACACTGAAGCTTTCTTT. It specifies CAWGTLMNTEAFF.

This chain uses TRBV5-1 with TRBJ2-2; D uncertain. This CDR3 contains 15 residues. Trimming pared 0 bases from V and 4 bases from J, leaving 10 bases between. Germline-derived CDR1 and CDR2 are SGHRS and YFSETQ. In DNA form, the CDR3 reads TGCGCCAGCAGCTTGGTAGGCACCAGCACCGGGGAGCTGTTTTTT. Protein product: CASSLVGTSTGELFF.

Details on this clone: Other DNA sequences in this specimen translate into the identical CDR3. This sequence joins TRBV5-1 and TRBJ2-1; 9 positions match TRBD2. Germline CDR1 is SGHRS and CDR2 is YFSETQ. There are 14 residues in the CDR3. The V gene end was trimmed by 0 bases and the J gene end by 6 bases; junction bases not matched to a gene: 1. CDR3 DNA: TGCGCCAGCAGCTTGGTACTAGCGGGCAATGAGCAGTTCTTC. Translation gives CASSLVLAGNEQFF.

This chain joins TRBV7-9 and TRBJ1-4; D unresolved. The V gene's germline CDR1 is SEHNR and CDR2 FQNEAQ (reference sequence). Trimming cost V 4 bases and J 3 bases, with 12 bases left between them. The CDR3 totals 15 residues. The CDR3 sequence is CASSSGVTANEKLFF. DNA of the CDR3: TGTGCCAGCAGCTCCGGGGTTACGGCTAATGAAAAACTGTTTTTT. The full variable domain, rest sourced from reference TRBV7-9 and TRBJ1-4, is DTGVSQNPRHKITKRGQNVTFRCDPISEHNRLYWYRQTLGQGPEFLTYFQNEAQLEKSRLLSDRFSAERPKGSFSTLEIQRTEQGDSAMYLCASSSGVTANEKLFFGSGTQLSVL.

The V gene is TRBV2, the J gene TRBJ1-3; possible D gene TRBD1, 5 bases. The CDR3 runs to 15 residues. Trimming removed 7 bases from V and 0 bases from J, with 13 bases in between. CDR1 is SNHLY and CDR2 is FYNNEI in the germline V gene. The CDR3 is CASTHGASSGNTIYF. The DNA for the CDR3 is TGTGCCAGCACCCATGGGGCCAGCTCTGGAAACACCATATATTTT.

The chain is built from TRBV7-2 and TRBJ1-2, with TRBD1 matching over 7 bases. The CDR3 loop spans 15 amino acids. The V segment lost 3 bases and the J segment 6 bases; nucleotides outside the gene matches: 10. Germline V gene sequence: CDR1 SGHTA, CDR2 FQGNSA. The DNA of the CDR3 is TGTGCCAGCAGCTTTTCGCGGGGGCAGGGGGATGGCTACACCTTC. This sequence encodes CASSFSRGQGDGYTF.

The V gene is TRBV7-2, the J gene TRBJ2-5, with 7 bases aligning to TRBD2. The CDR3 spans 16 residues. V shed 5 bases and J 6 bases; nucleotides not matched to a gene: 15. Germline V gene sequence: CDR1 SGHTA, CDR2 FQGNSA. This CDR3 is CASSPAGTNFVKTQYF. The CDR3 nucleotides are TGTGCCAGCAGCCCCGCCGGGACTAATTTCGTAAAGACCCAGTACTTC.

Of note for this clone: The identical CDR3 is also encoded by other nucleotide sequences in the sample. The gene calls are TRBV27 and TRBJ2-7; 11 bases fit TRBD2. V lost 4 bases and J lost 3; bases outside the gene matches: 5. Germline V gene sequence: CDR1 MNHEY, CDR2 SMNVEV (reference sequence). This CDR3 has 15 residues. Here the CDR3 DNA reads TGTGCCAGCAGTTGGTCCGGGACTAGCGGCTACGAGCAGTACTTC. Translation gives CASSWSGTSGYEQYF.

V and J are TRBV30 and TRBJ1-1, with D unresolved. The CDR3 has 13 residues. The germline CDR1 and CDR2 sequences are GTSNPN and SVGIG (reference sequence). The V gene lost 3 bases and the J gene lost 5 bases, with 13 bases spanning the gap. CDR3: CAWSLSVLTEAFF. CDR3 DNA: TGTGCCTGGAGCCTATCGGTACTTACTGAAGCTTTCTTT.

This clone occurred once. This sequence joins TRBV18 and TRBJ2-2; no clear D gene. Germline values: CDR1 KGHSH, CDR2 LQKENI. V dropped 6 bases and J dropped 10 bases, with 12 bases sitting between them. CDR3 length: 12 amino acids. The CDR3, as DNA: TGTGCCAGCTCGATTCATCTTGTGGAGCTGTTTTTT. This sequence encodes CASSIHLVELFF.

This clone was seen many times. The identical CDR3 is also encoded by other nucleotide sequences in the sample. The CDR3 sequence is CAISEPGRASETQYF. The CDR3 DNA reads as TGTGCCATCAGTGAACCGGGACGGGCTAGCGAGACCCAGTACTTC. This rearrangement joins TRBV10-3 to TRBJ2-5; TRBD1 or TRBD2 may be the D gene (5 bases each). From germline, CDR1 is ENHRY and CDR2 SYGVKD. The CDR3 consists of 15 residues. V gave up 3 bases and J gave up 5 bases, with 16 bases separating them.

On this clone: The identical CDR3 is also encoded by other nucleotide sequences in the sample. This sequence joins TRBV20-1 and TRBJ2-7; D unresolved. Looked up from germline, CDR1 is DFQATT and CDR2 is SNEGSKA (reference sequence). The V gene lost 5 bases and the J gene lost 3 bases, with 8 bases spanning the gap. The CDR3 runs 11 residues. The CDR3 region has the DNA TGCAGTGCTTCGGACGGCTACGAGCAGTACTTC. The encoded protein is CSASDGYEQYF.

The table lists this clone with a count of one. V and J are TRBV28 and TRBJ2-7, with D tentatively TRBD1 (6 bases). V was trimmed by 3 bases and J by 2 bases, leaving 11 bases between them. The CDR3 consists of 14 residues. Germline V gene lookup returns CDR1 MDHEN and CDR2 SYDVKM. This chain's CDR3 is CASSFRGFPYEQYF. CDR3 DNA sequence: TGTGCCAGCAGTTTTAGGGGGTTCCCCTACGAGCAGTACTTC.

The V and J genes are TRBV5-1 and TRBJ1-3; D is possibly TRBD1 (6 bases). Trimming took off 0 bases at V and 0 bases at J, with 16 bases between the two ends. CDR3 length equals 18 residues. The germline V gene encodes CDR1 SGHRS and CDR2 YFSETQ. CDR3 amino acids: CASSLASFVRGSGNTIYF. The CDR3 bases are TGCGCCAGCAGCTTGGCCTCTTTCGTCAGGGGCTCTGGAAACACCATATATTTT.

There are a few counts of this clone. The DNA of the CDR3 is TGTGCCAGCCGCCTCGGCGGCGGGCCTACCTACGAGCAGTACTTC. Translation: CASRLGGGPTYEQYF. The chain uses TRBV6-5 and TRBJ2-7, with D maybe TRBD2 (5 bases). Germline values: CDR1 MNHEY, CDR2 SVGAGI. The CDR3 has 15 amino acids. V lost 8 bases to trimming and J lost 2 bases, with 19 bases between them.

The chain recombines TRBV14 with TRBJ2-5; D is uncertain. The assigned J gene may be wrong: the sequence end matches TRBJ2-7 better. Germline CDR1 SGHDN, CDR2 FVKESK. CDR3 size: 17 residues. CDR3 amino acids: CASSQDLGPYLPYEQYF. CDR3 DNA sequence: TGTGCCAGCAGCCAAGATCTTGGGCCCTACCTTCCGTACGAGCAGTACTTC.

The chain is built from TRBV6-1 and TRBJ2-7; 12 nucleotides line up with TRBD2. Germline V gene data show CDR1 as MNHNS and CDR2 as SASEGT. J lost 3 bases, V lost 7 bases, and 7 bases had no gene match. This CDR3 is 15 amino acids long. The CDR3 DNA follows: TGTGCCAGCAAGGGGGGACTAGCGGGCCACTACGAGCAGTACTTC. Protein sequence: CASKGGLAGHYEQYF.

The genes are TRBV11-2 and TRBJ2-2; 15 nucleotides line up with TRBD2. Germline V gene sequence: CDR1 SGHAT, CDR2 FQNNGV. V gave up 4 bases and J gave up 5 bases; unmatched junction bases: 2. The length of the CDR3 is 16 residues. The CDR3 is CASSSGLAGGTGELFF. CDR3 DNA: TGTGCCAGCAGCTCAGGACTAGCGGGAGGGACCGGGGAGCTGTTTTTT.

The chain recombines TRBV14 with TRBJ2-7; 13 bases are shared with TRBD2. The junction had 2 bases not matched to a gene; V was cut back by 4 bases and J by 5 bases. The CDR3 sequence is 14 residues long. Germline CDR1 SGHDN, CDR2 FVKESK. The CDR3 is CASSLGLAGDEQYF. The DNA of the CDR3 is TGTGCCAGCAGCCTTGGACTAGCGGGAGACGAGCAGTACTTC.

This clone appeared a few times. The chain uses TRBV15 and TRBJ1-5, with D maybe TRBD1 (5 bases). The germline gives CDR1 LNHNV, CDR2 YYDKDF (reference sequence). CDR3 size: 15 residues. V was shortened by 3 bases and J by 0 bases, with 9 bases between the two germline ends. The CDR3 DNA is TGTGCCACCAGCAGGACAGCATATAGCAATCAGCCCCAGCATTTT. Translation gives CATSRTAYSNQPQHF.